These 17 T cell receptor beta chains originate from one sample sequenced in a study. TCRdb re-called the RT-PCR reads with MiXCR, one entry per CDR3 protein. Of hundreds of thousands of distinct CDR3 sequences in the sample, approximately 14% were seen once. The sequencing input was memory CD4+ T cells from blood. The receptors stem from a female donor in good health, serving as a healthy control.

This clonotype was counted many times. The genes are TRBV12-3 or TRBV12-4 and TRBJ2-5, with D perhaps TRBD2 (6 bases). V lost 11 bases to trimming and J lost 4 bases, with 14 bases between them. The CDR3 runs 12 residues. The CDR3 DNA reads as TGTGCCGTCCGGGGGAGTGGAGAGACCCAGTACTTC. Amino acids: CAVRGSGETQYF.

The chain joins TRBV10-3 to TRBJ1-2; D is unclear. CDR3 length: 12 amino acids. V was pared by 10 bases and J by 4 bases, with 13 bases between. Germline values: CDR1 ENHRY, CDR2 SYGVKD. The CDR3: CATLKDSYGYTF. The CDR3 DNA sequence: TGTGCCACCCTGAAGGATTCCTATGGCTACACCTTC.

This clonotype occurred many times. This chain links TRBV7-2 with TRBJ1-4, with 10 bases aligning to TRBD1. CDR1 is SGHTA and CDR2 is FQGNSA in the germline V gene. The CDR3 runs to 17 residues. The ends lost 5 bases at V and 10 bases at J; junction bases unmatched: 16. CDR3 DNA: TGTGCCAGCAGCCAGACGAGAACCGGGACAGGGGCAGGAAAACTGTTTTTT. Its protein product is CASSQTRTGTGAGKLFF.

This clonotype was found a few times. The genes are TRBV5-1 and TRBJ2-1; the match to TRBD2 covers 8 bases. Trimming took 4 bases from V and 9 from J; bases not matched to a gene: 6. The CDR3 contains 13 residues. Germline V CDR1 and CDR2: SGHRS, YFSETQ. The CDR3 sequence is CASSERERGEQFF. The CDR3 DNA reads TGCGCCAGCAGCGAGCGGGAGAGGGGTGAGCAGTTCTTC.

The chain uses TRBV20-1 and TRBJ2-5; 11 bases agree with TRBD1. Trimming took 6 bases from V and 5 from J; bases not matched to a gene: 8. CDR1 and CDR2 from the germline V gene are DFQATT and SNEGSKA (reference sequence). The CDR3 has 14 amino acids. Here the CDR3 DNA reads TGCAGTGCCATAGGGACAGGGGGGTTGGAGACCCAGTACTTC. It specifies CSAIGTGGLETQYF.

This clonotype was found a few times. V and J are TRBV4-1 and TRBJ2-7; 8 nucleotides align to TRBD1. The CDR3 loop spans 16 amino acids. With V trimmed by 2 bases and J by 4 bases, 10 bases remained unmatched. Germline V lookup: CDR1 MGHRA, CDR2 YSYEKL. This chain's CDR3 is CASSQQTGGRGYEQYF. CDR3 in DNA: TGCGCCAGCAGCCAACAAACAGGGGGAAGGGGGTACGAGCAGTACTTC.

This clonotype was seen many times. The chain links TRBV20-1 to TRBJ1-1; no clear D gene. Trimming took off 6 bases at V and 1 base at J, with 12 bases between the two ends. CDR1 DFQATT and CDR2 SNEGSKA come from the germline V gene (reference sequence). This CDR3 has 13 residues. The DNA for the CDR3 is TGCAGTGCAGCAGGCAGTCAGAACACTGAAGCTTTCTTT. This translates into CSAAGSQNTEAFF.

For the CDR3, the DNA is TGCGCCAGCAGCTTGGGGGGAGTTACTGTAAATGAGCAGTTCTTC. This gives the protein CASSLGGVTVNEQFF. V usage is TRBV5-1 and J usage is TRBJ2-1; tentatively, D is TRBD2 (5 bases). V was clipped by 0 bases and J by 7 bases, with 14 bases between them. The germline V gene has CDR1 SGHRS and CDR2 YFSETQ. This CDR3 is 15 amino acids long.

This clonotype turned up a few times. The J gene is TRBJ2-5, the V gene TRBV12-3 or TRBV12-4; tentatively, D is TRBD1 (6 bases). With 5 bases removed from V and 1 base from J, the gap between germline ends came to 14 bases. This CDR3 comprises 15 residues. CDR3: CASSQTKDSQETQYF. DNA of the CDR3: TGTGCCAGCAGTCAAACCAAGGACAGCCAAGAGACCCAGTACTTC.

This clonotype was observed at least ten times. CDR3 nucleotide sequence: TGTGCCAGCAGTCTGGTTTTGGGAGGGGACCAGCCCCAGCATTTT. Translating gives CASSLVLGGDQPQHF. The J gene is TRBJ1-5, the V gene TRBV12-3 or TRBV12-4; tentatively, D is TRBD1 (5 bases). This CDR3 spans 15 amino acids. Trimming took 5 bases from V and 7 from J, leaving 18 bases between them.

This clonotype is medium-sized. This rearrangement joins TRBV29-1 to TRBJ2-1; D may be TRBD1 (7 bases). V lost 6 bases to trimming and J lost 4 bases, with 19 bases between them. Germline CDR1 SQVTM, CDR2 ANQGSEA. The length of the CDR3 is 15 residues. DNA for the CDR3: TGCAGCGTAGACCCCCAGGGGGGAACTTACAATGAGCAGTTCTTC. This translates into CSVDPQGGTYNEQFF.

This clonotype was observed once. The genes are TRBV29-1 and TRBJ1-3; D remains ambiguous. Germline CDR1 and CDR2: SQVTM and ANQGSEA. V was trimmed by 0 bases and J by 0 bases, leaving 12 bases between them. The CDR3 contains 16 residues. The CDR3 loop reads CSVEDLHGSSGNTIYF. As DNA, the CDR3 is TGCAGCGTTGAAGATCTTCACGGCTCCTCTGGAAACACCATATATTTT.

The gene calls are TRBV20-1 and TRBJ2-3; 14 bases fit TRBD2. V shed 1 base and J 4 bases; nucleotides not matched to a gene: 10. The CDR3 has 18 residues. Looked up from germline, CDR1 is DFQATT and CDR2 is SNEGSKA (reference sequence). CDR3 region: CSARASAGLAGVPDTQYF. The CDR3 DNA sequence: TGCAGTGCTAGAGCCTCCGCGGGACTAGCGGGAGTCCCAGATACGCAGTATTTT.

In DNA, the CDR3 is TGCAGTGCTAGAGATGGCAAGGCAGATACGCAGTATTTT. The encoded protein is CSARDGKADTQYF. The rearrangement uses TRBV20-1 and TRBJ2-3; D is undetermined. The ends were cut back, 0 bases at V and 4 bases at J, with 8 bases in the middle. Germline V gene data show CDR1 as DFQATT and CDR2 as SNEGSKA (reference sequence). The CDR3 covers 13 residues.

About this clonotype: One junction end disagrees with the germline gene, perhaps due to a read error. This chain uses TRBV6-5 with TRBJ1-5; possibly TRBD1 for D (6 bases). Germline CDR1 is MNHEY and CDR2 is SVGAGI. The CDR3 loop spans 14 amino acids. CDR3 nucleotide sequence: TGTGCCAGCAGCCCCACAGGGAGCAATCATCCCCAGCATTTT. As protein: CASSPTGSNHPQHF.

The chain carries TRBV6-1 and TRBJ1-4, with 7 nucleotides matching TRBD1. Germline assignment: CDR1 MNHNS and CDR2 SASEGT. With 5 bases clipped from V and 0 bases from J, the junction kept 12 bases outside the gene matches. This CDR3 spans 18 amino acids. DNA of the CDR3: TGTGCCAGCAGTACGGGACAGCGAAAAATTGCAACTAATGAAAAACTGTTTTTT. Residues: CASSTGQRKIATNEKLFF.

This clonotype was counted many times. The rearrangement links TRBV4-2 to TRBJ1-2, with D possibly TRBD1 on 6 matching bases. The ends were cut back, 0 bases at V and 8 bases at J, with 13 bases in the middle. Germline CDR1 and CDR2: LGHNA and YNFKEQ. This CDR3 has 14 residues. The CDR3 here is CASSQELQGTGYTF. The DNA for the CDR3 is TGTGCCAGCAGCCAAGAGCTGCAGGGGACCGGCTACACCTTC.